These 10 T cell receptor beta chains came from one sample sequenced in a study of shared clonotypes between healthy human individuals. Libraries were prepared by immunoSEQ multiplex PCR; TCRdb keeps only in-frame clonotypes and omits some of them. The data show some 680,000 clones, approximately 73% seen once. The sequenced sample consisted of memory CD4+ T cells sorted from blood. Subset meaning: CD45RA-negative fraction. The receptors were sampled from a woman in her twenties or thirties in good health.

This chain uses TRBV7-9 with TRBJ1-2; a possible D gene is TRBD1 (6 bases). Germline lookup yields CDR1 SEHNR and CDR2 FQNEAQ (reference sequence). The ends were cut back, 5 bases at V and 8 bases at J, with 15 bases in the middle. The CDR3 totals 13 residues. The CDR3, as DNA: TGTGCCAGCAGCCCCAACAGGGTAGGGGGCTACACCTTC. It codes for CASSPNRVGGYTF.

CDR3 sequence reads: CASSTLTSGNTDTQYF. The CDR3 region has the DNA TGTGCCAGTAGCACCTTGACTAGCGGGAACACAGATACGCAGTATTTT. The V call is TRBV19, the J call TRBJ2-3; 11 bases align to TRBD2. J was trimmed by 2 bases and V by 6 bases; bases with no gene match: 7. This CDR3 region has 16 residues. CDR1 is LNHDA and CDR2 is SQIVND in the germline V gene (reference sequence).

This chain joins TRBV5-1 and TRBJ1-4, with D hard to call. Germline CDR1 reads SGHRS; CDR2 reads YFSETQ. The ends were cut back, 1 base at V and 4 bases at J, with 8 bases in the middle. The CDR3 totals 14 residues. CDR3 coding DNA: TGCGCCAGCAGCTTGCGACGGAATAATGAAAAACTGTTTTTT. Protein product: CASSLRRNNEKLFF.

The V call is TRBV27, the J call TRBJ2-7, with 13 bases lining up with TRBD2. Germline trimming cut 5 bases from V and 5 bases from J; bases unmatched to any gene: 9. Germline-derived CDR1 and CDR2 are MNHEY and SMNVEV (reference sequence). The CDR3 consists of 16 residues. The DNA of the CDR3 is TGTGCCAGCAGTCCCGGGACTAGCGGGAAACGGGACGAGCAGTACTTC. Amino acids: CASSPGTSGKRDEQYF.

This clone has just a few counts. This chain joins TRBV5-1 and TRBJ2-7, with D uncertain. The CDR3 loop spans 14 amino acids. V gave up 0 bases and J gave up 6 bases, with 13 bases separating them. Per germline, CDR1 SGHRS and CDR2 YFSETQ. CDR3 sequence: CASSLDASPTEQYF. The CDR3, as DNA: TGCGCCAGCAGCTTGGACGCCTCCCCTACCGAGCAGTACTTC. Together with reference TRBV5-1 and TRBJ2-7, the CDR3 gives the full variable domain: KAGVTQTPRYLIKTRGQQVTLSCSPISGHRSVSWYQQTPGQGLQFLFEYFSETQRNKGNFPGRFSGRQFSNSRSEMNVSTLELGDSALYLCASSLDASPTEQYFGPGTRLTVT.

This rearrangement joins TRBV19 to TRBJ2-6; D unresolved. Germline loops: CDR1 LNHDA, CDR2 SQIVND (reference sequence). The CDR3 is 14 residues long. Trimming stripped 7 bases from V and 0 bases from J, with 7 bases between. The CDR3 loop reads CASTTDSGANVLTF. Here the CDR3 DNA reads TGTGCCAGTACGACGGACTCTGGGGCCAACGTCCTGACTTTC.

The chain employs TRBV7-9 and TRBJ2-3, with no clear D. Germline lookup yields CDR1 SEHNR and CDR2 FQNEAQ (reference sequence). This CDR3 contains 16 residues. V was shortened by 1 base and J by 6 bases, with 17 bases between the two germline ends. The CDR3 region is CASSLEAGSQRDTQYF. CDR3 DNA sequence: TGTGCCAGCAGCTTAGAGGCCGGGTCACAAAGGGATACGCAGTATTTT.

This chain uses TRBV30 with TRBJ2-1; 7 bases agree with TRBD1. The CDR3 totals 15 residues. Germline V gene lookup returns CDR1 GTSNPN and CDR2 SVGIG (reference sequence). V lost 5 bases, J lost 8 bases, and 15 bases stayed unmatched. This CDR3 reads CAWSTPGQTSDEQFF. For the CDR3, the DNA is TGTGCCTGGTCAACTCCGGGACAGACCTCGGATGAGCAGTTCTTC.

The genes are TRBV2 and TRBJ2-5; D possibly corresponds to TRBD2 (6 bases). Germline CDR1 SNHLY, CDR2 FYNNEI. This CDR3 has 13 residues. Trimming took off 8 bases at V and 5 bases at J, with 15 bases between the two ends. The CDR3 bases are TGTGCCAGCCGGGGACTCCAACGCGAGACCCAGTACTTC. It translates to CASRGLQRETQYF.

As DNA, the CDR3 is TGTGCCAGCAGCGGACAGGGCAAGTATCAGCCCCAGCATTTT. Encoded protein: CASSGQGKYQPQHF. The chain is built from TRBV6-6 and TRBJ1-5, with TRBD1 identical over 8 bases. Germline assignment: CDR1 MNHNY and CDR2 SVGAGI (reference sequence). The CDR3 runs 14 residues. Germline trimming cut 6 bases from V and 5 bases from J; bases unmatched to any gene: 6.